Presented here are 2 T cell receptor beta chains from one specimen sequenced in a study of blood T cell repertoires in COVID-19. Sequencing used immunoSEQ multiplex PCR; TCRdb keeps in-frame clones, though not all of them. Counted here are roughly 95,000 clones, 75% to 95% occurring once; the ten biggest clones make up about 3.9%. Sequenced sample: peripheral blood. The receptors were gathered from a woman aged 45 to 65 in a cohort sampled during active COVID-19.

J is TRBJ2-3 and V is TRBV10-3; D is unresolved. Trimming took 3 bases from V and 4 from J, leaving 11 bases between them. The germline V gene encodes CDR1 ENHRY and CDR2 SYGVKD. This CDR3 has 14 amino acids. The DNA of the CDR3 is TGTGCCATCAGTGATTCCCAACGGGCAGATACGCAGTATTTT. Amino acids: CAISDSQRADTQYF.

The CDR3 protein is CASSPRADMNTEAFF. The CDR3 region has the DNA TGTGCCAGCTCACCTAGGGCGGACATGAACACTGAAGCTTTCTTT. The chain carries TRBV18 and TRBJ1-1; D perhaps matches TRBD1 (5 bases). CDR1 KGHSH and CDR2 LQKENI come from the germline V gene. V lost 3 bases and J 0 bases, leaving 11 bases between the germline ends. The CDR3 has 15 residues.